This TCR beta chain was identified during a study of T cell repertoires in cytomegalovirus infection. Turning to the study itself: An indication of both CMV infection and matching HLA type came from public TCR beta signatures.

Findings and caveats of the study: Totalled public TCR beta family frequency picked out people who carried CMV plus the relevant HLA.

V lost 4 bases to trimming and J lost 5 bases, with 18 bases between them. Germline values: CDR1 MGHDK, CDR2 SYGVNS. This CDR3 has 15 amino acids. TCRdb redid the calling of the reads with MiXCR, one entry per CDR3 protein. The table lists around 320,000 distinct CDR3 sequences, 9% to 9.5% of them singletons, with about 4.5% in the top ten. This clonotype was counted many times. Antigen specificity is unknown. J is TRBJ2-7 and V is TRBV25-1; D is ambiguous. This TCR was recovered from a human donor in good health (CMV status not recorded). Some clones in this sample may be carry-over from other donors' samples. Sequencing used PBMCs. The CDR3 region is CASSADRLFMDEQYF. The DNA of the CDR3 is TGTGCCAGCAGTGCCGATCGCCTATTCATGGACGAGCAGTACTTC.